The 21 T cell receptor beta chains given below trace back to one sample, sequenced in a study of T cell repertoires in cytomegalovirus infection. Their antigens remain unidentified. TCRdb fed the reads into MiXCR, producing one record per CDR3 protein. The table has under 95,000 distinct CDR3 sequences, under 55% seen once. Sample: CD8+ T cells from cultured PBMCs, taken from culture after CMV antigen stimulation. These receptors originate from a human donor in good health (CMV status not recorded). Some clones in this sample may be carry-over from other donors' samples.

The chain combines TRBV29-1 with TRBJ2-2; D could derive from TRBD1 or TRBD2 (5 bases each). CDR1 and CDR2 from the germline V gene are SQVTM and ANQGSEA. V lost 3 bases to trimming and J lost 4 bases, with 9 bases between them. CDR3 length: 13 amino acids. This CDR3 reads CSVEGELTGELFF. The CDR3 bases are TGCAGCGTTGAGGGGGAGCTCACCGGGGAGCTGTTTTTT.

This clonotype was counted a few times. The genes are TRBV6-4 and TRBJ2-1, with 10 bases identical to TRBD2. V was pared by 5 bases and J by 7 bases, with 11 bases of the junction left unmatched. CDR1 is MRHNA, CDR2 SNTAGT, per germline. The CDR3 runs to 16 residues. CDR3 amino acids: CASSPALAGEGNEQFF. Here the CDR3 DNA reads TGTGCCAGCAGTCCAGCTCTAGCGGGAGAGGGTAATGAGCAGTTCTTC.

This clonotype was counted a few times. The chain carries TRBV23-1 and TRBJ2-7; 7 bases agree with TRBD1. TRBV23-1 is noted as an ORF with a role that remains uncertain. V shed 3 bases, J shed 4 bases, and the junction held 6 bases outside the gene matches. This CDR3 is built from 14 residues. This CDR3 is CASSQWDRTYEQYF. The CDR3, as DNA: TGCGCCAGCAGTCAGTGGGACAGAACTTACGAGCAGTACTTC.

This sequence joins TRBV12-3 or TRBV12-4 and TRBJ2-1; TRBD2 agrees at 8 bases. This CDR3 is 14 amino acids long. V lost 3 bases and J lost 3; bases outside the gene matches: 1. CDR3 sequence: CASSFSGNYNEQFF. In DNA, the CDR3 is TGTGCCAGCAGTTTTAGCGGGAACTACAATGAGCAGTTCTTC.

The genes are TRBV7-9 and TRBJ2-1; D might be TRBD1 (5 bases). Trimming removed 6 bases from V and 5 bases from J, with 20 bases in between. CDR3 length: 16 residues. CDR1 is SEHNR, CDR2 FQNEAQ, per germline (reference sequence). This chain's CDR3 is CASSPHRSGLDNEQFF. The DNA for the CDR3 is TGTGCCAGCAGTCCGCACAGGTCCGGGCTAGACAATGAGCAGTTCTTC.

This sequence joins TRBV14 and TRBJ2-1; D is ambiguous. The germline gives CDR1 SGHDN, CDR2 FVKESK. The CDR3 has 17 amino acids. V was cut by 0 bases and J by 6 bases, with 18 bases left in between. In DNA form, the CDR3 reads TGTGCCAGCAGCCAAGATATGGTAGAGACTCTGGGCAATGAGCAGTTCTTC. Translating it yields CASSQDMVETLGNEQFF.

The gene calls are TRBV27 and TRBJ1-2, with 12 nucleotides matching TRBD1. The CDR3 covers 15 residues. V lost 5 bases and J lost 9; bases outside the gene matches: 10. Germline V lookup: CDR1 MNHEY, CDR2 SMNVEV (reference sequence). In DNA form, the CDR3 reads TGTGCCAGCAGTATTGCCGGGACAGGGGGCACTAGCTACACCTTC. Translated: CASSIAGTGGTSYTF.

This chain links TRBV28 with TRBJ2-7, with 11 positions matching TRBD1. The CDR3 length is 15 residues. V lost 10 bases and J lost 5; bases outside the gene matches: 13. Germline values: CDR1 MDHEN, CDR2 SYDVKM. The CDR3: CATSQDRGLWNEQYF. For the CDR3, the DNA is TGTGCCACCAGCCAGGACAGGGGGCTTTGGAACGAGCAGTACTTC.

In nucleotides, the CDR3 is TGTGCCAGCAGCCAAGTCCTAGCGGGAGAGGGTGAGCAGTTCTTC. Translation gives CASSQVLAGEGEQFF. This rearrangement joins TRBV4-2 to TRBJ2-1; TRBD2 matches at 10 bases. The CDR3 totals 15 residues. V shed 1 base, J shed 9 bases, and the junction held 6 bases outside the gene matches. Per germline, CDR1 LGHNA and CDR2 YNFKEQ.

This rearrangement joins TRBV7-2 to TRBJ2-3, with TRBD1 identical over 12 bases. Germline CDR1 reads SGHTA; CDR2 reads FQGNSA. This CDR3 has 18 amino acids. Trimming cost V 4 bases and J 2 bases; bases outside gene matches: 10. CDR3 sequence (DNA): TGTGCCAGCAGCTCCCGGGACAGGGGGCGACTAATCACAGATACGCAGTATTTT. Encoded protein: CASSSRDRGRLITDTQYF. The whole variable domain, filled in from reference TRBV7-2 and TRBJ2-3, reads GAGVSQSPSNKVTEKGKDVELRCDPISGHTALYWYRQSLGQGLEFLIYFQGNSAPDKSGLPSDRFSAERTGGSVSTLTIQRTQQEDSAVYLCASSSRDRGRLITDTQYFGPGTRLTVL.

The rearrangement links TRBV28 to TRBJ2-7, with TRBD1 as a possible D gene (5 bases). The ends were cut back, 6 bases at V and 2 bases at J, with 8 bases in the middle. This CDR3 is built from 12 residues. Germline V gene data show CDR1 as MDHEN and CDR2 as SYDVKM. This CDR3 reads CASSSRAYEQYF. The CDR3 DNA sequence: TGTGCCAGCAGCAGCAGGGCCTACGAGCAGTACTTC.

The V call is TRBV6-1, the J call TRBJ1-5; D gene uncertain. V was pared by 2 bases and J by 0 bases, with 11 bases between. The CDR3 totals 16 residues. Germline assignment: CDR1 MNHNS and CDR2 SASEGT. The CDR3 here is CASSEWLKTSNQPQHF. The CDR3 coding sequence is TGTGCCAGCAGTGAATGGCTCAAAACTAGCAATCAGCCCCAGCATTTT.

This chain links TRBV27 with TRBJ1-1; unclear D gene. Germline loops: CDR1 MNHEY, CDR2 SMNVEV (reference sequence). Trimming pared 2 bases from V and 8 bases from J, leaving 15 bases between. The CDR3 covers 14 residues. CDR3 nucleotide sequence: TGTGCCAGCAGTTTAGTGGCGGGGAGGGTCGAAGCTTTCTTT. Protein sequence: CASSLVAGRVEAFF.

The CDR3 loop is CASSDRGSYEQYF. CDR3 in DNA: TGTGCCAGCAGTGACAGGGGTTCCTACGAGCAGTACTTC. The chain uses TRBV6-1 and TRBJ2-7; tentative D call: TRBD1 (6 bases). The germline CDR1 and CDR2 sequences are MNHNS and SASEGT. The CDR3 runs to 13 residues. V was pared by 3 bases and J by 1 base, with 7 bases between.

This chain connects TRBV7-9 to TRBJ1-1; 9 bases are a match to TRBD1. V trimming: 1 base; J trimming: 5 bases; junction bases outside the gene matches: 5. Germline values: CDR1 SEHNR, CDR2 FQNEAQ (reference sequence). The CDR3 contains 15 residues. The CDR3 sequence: CASSLVRDRETEAFF. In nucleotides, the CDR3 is TGTGCCAGCAGCTTAGTCCGGGACAGGGAGACTGAAGCTTTCTTT. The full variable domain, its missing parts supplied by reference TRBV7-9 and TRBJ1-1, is DTGVSQNPRHKITKRGQNVTFRCDPISEHNRLYWYRQTLGQGPEFLTYFQNEAQLEKSRLLSDRFSAERPKGSFSTLEIQRTEQGDSAMYLCASSLVRDRETEAFFGQGTRLTVV.

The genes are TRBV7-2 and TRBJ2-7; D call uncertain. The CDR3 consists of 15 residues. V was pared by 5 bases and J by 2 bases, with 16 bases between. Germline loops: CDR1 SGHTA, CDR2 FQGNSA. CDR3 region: CASSRRVSPPYEQYF. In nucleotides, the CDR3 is TGTGCCAGCAGCCGCCGGGTTAGCCCCCCCTACGAGCAGTACTTC.

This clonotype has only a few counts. CDR3 region: CASSLYPPQTDMNTEAFF. CDR3 coding DNA: TGTGCCAGCAGCTTATACCCCCCCCAGACAGACATGAACACTGAAGCTTTCTTT. This chain joins TRBV7-4 and TRBJ1-1, with D maybe TRBD1 (5 bases). Germline lookup yields CDR1 SGHVT and CDR2 SQSDAQ. The CDR3 runs to 18 residues. Deletions cut 2 bases from V and 0 bases from J, with 19 bases between.

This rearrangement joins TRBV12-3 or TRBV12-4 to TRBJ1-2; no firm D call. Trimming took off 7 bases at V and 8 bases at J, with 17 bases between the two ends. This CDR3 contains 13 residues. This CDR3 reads CASNMDRLEGYTF. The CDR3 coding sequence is TGTGCCAGCAACATGGACCGTCTAGAGGGCTACACCTTC.

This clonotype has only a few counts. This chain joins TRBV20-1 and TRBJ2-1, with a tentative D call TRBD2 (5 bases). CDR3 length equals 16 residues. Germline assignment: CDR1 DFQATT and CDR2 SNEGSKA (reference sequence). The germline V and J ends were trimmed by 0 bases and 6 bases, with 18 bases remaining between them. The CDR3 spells CSARDPDSLFPNEQFF. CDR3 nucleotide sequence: TGCAGTGCTAGAGATCCGGACTCCCTTTTTCCCAATGAGCAGTTCTTC.

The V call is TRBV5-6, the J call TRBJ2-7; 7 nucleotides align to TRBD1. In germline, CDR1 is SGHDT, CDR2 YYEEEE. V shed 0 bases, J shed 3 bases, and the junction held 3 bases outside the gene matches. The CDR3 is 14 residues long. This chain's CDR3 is CASSLGQGGYEQYF. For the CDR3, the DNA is TGTGCCAGCAGCTTGGGACAGGGCGGCTACGAGCAGTACTTC.

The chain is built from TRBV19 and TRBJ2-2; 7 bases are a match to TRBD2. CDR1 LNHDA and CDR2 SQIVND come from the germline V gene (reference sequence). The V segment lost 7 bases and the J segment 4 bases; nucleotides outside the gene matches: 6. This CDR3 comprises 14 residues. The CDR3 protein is CASNSGGITGELFF. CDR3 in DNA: TGTGCCAGTAATTCGGGAGGAATCACCGGGGAGCTGTTTTTT.